The 9 T cell receptor beta chains reported below all come from one sample, sequenced in a study of cytomegalovirus exposure and HLA in healthy donors. A multiplex PCR was run with 60 Vbeta primers and 13 Jbeta primers. The repertoire was sequenced with immunoSEQ multiplex PCR; TCRdb's copy has only in-frame clones and lacks some. This sample has some 110,000 clones, with approximately 80% found just once. Specimen: PBMCs. The receptors come from a woman between 40 and 50 years old in good health and CMV-seronegative.

Written as DNA, the CDR3 is TGTGCCAGCAGCCGCTTGGACAGGCCCTACAATGAGCAGTTCTTC. Translation gives CASSRLDRPYNEQFF. The chain links TRBV9 to TRBJ2-1, with 7 bases identical to TRBD1. Trimming took 4 bases from V and 2 from J; bases not matched to a gene: 6. The CDR3 consists of 15 residues. In germline, CDR1 is SGDLS, CDR2 YYNGEE.

J is TRBJ2-5 and V is TRBV2, with a tentative D call TRBD2 (6 bases). V lost 7 bases, J lost 4 bases, and 13 bases lay in between. The CDR3 is made up of 13 amino acids. The germline V gene has CDR1 SNHLY and CDR2 FYNNEI. The CDR3 loop reads CASIRRGRETQYF. The DNA of the CDR3 is TGTGCCAGCATCCGACGGGGGAGAGAGACCCAGTACTTC.

This rearrangement joins TRBV6-1 to TRBJ1-3; TRBD1 is a possible D gene (6 bases). V shed 4 bases and J shed 0 bases, with 13 bases lying between them. Germline CDR1 MNHNS, CDR2 SASEGT. The CDR3 has 16 residues. The CDR3 coding sequence is TGTGCCAGCAGTGCCGCTTCAGGGGTCTCTGGAAACACCATATATTTT. Its translation is CASSAASGVSGNTIYF.

This clone has only a few counts. The V and J genes are TRBV25-1 and TRBJ2-7; tentatively, D is TRBD1 (6 bases). CDR1 is MGHDK and CDR2 is SYGVNS in the germline V gene. Trimming pared 3 bases from V and 7 bases from J, leaving 19 bases between. CDR3 length equals 15 residues. The CDR3 DNA sequence: TGTGCCAGCAGTGATTATCAGGGGCTGAGCCGGGAGCAGTACTTC. Its protein is CASSDYQGLSREQYF.

This sequence joins TRBV6-6 and TRBJ2-1; 11 bases line up with TRBD2. Germline CDR1 and CDR2: MNHNY and SVGAGI (reference sequence). The CDR3 contains 15 residues. J was trimmed by 7 bases and V by 3 bases; bases with no gene match: 5. The CDR3 loop reads CASSYTSGRGNEQFF. Here the CDR3 DNA reads TGTGCCAGCAGTTATACTAGCGGGAGAGGTAATGAGCAGTTCTTC.

This clone appeared a few times. The V and J genes are TRBV28 and TRBJ2-3; 14 nucleotides agree with TRBD2. CDR1 and CDR2 from the germline V gene are MDHEN and SYDVKM. J was trimmed by 2 bases and V by 5 bases; bases with no gene match: 6. This CDR3 has 17 amino acids. CDR3 sequence (DNA): TGTGCCAGCAGTGTAGCGACTAGCGGGAGGGTCACAGATACGCAGTATTTT. Its protein product is CASSVATSGRVTDTQYF. The variable domain in full, completed from reference TRBV28 and TRBJ2-3, reads DVKVTQSSRYLVKRTGEKVFLECVQDMDHENMFWYRQDPGLGLRLIYFSYDVKMKEKGDIPEGYSVSREKKERFSLILESASTNQTSMYLCASSVATSGRVTDTQYFGPGTRLTVL.

This sequence joins TRBV18 and TRBJ2-7; perhaps TRBD2 as D (6 bases). Per germline, CDR1 KGHSH and CDR2 LQKENI. The CDR3 is 14 amino acids. Trimming cost V 1 base and J 1 base, with 8 bases left between them. The CDR3 DNA reads as TGTGCCAGCTCACCACGGCTAGCGTCCTACGAGCAGTACTTC. Translation gives CASSPRLASYEQYF.

V gene TRBV6-5 combines with J gene TRBJ2-3; TRBD2 aligns across 7 bases. After removal of 5 bases from V and 5 bases from J, the junction contained 10 bases not matched to a gene. Looked up from germline, CDR1 is MNHEY and CDR2 is SVGAGI. This CDR3 contains 15 residues. CDR3 nucleotide sequence: TGTGCCAGCAGTCCCCCGGGGGGTTTGAGAGATACGCAGTATTTT. This gives the protein CASSPPGGLRDTQYF.

This chain links TRBV4-3 with TRBJ1-2; D is unresolved. The CDR3 loop spans 13 amino acids. CDR1 LGHNA and CDR2 YSLEER come from the germline V gene. Trimming removed 1 base from V and 5 bases from J, with 8 bases in between. The CDR3 sequence: CASSQGQEYGYTF. As DNA, the CDR3 is TGCGCCAGCAGCCAAGGTCAGGAATATGGCTACACCTTC.